The 28 T cell receptor beta chains listed next were all sequenced from one sample in a study of response to subunit inactivated influenza vaccine. From the RT-PCR reads, TCRdb called clonotypes with MiXCR, one entry per CDR3 protein. Among 750,000 to 850,000 distinct CDR3 sequences listed, about a fifth were seen once. The material was PBMCs from blood, obtained less than 6 days after vaccination. The receptor source for this set is a man between 50 and 59 years old who received an inactivated influenza vaccine.

CDR3 loop: CASSYHLDRGGNQPQHF. DNA of the CDR3: TGTGCCAGCAGTTACCACCTGGATAGGGGCGGCAATCAGCCCCAGCATTTT. The V gene is TRBV6-2 or TRBV6-3, the J gene TRBJ1-5; D perhaps matches TRBD1 (5 bases). The CDR3 has 17 amino acids. V lost 2 bases and J 2 bases, leaving 16 bases between the germline ends. CDR1 and CDR2 from the germline V gene are MNHEY and SVGEGT.

The rearrangement uses TRBV4-2 and TRBJ2-4; 15 bases fit TRBD2. Germline-derived CDR1 and CDR2 are LGHNA and YNFKEQ. The CDR3 totals 15 residues. Trimming cost V 4 bases and J 15 bases; bases outside gene matches: 10. The CDR3 region is CASSPPGLAGGHRYF. CDR3 nucleotide sequence: TGTGCCAGCAGCCCCCCAGGACTAGCGGGGGGGCATCGGTACTTC.

The V and J genes are TRBV7-8 and TRBJ2-5, with 9 positions matching TRBD1. Looked up from germline, CDR1 is SGHVS and CDR2 is FQNEAQ. The CDR3 covers 14 residues. Losses at the gene ends were 3 bases for V and 6 bases for J; bases not matched to a gene: 5. Here the CDR3 DNA reads TGTGCCAGCAGCTTGGGACAGGGTTTACAGACCCAGTACTTC. Protein sequence: CASSLGQGLQTQYF.

The rearrangement links TRBV24-1 to TRBJ2-3; no clear D gene. Trimming removed 5 bases at V and 0 bases at J, with 2 bases between. This CDR3 spans 12 amino acids. Germline V gene sequence: CDR1 KGHDR, CDR2 SFDVKD. Written as DNA, the CDR3 is TGTGCCACCAGTGGCAGCACAGATACGCAGTATTTT. This encodes CATSGSTDTQYF.

The table lists this clonotype with many counts. This chain uses TRBV4-3 with TRBJ2-3, with D perhaps matching TRBD1 (6 bases). Germline loops: CDR1 LGHNA, CDR2 YSLEER. V was clipped by 1 base and J by 6 bases, with 14 bases between them. The CDR3 is 15 residues long. The CDR3 protein is CASSQADSLLDTQYF. CDR3 nucleotides: TGCGCCAGCAGCCAAGCGGACAGCTTACTCGATACGCAGTATTTT.

This clonotype was picked up a small number of times. The chain recombines TRBV5-1 with TRBJ2-7; 11 bases match TRBD2. The germline CDR1 and CDR2 sequences are SGHRS and YFSETQ. Unmatched junction bases numbered 7, after V lost 4 bases and J lost 1 base. This CDR3 region has 16 residues. The CDR3: CASSQTSGGTSYEQYF. CDR3 coding DNA: TGCGCCAGCAGCCAAACTAGCGGGGGAACATCCTACGAGCAGTACTTC.

This clonotype came up a few times. The gene calls are TRBV20-1 and TRBJ2-3; no clear D gene. CDR1 and CDR2 from the germline V gene are DFQATT and SNEGSKA (reference sequence). This CDR3 spans 15 amino acids. The V end was cut by 1 base, the J end by 2 bases, with 13 bases between. CDR3 sequence (DNA): TGCAGTGCTAGAGGCCCCGGCAGAGACACAGATACGCAGTATTTT. The encoded protein is CSARGPGRDTDTQYF.

The chain uses TRBV7-6 and TRBJ1-4; D may be TRBD1 (6 bases). Germline V gives CDR1 SGHVS, CDR2 FNYEAQ. This CDR3 has 14 residues. V was cut by 4 bases and J by 4 bases, with 10 bases left in between. In DNA, the CDR3 is TGTGCCAGCAGCTCTACAGGGATTAATGAAAAACTGTTTTTT. Translating gives CASSSTGINEKLFF.

The genes are TRBV7-8 and TRBJ2-3; tentative D call: TRBD1 (6 bases). This CDR3 comprises 13 residues. V lost 4 bases, J lost 6 bases, and 11 bases lay in between. Germline lookup yields CDR1 SGHVS and CDR2 FQNEAQ. CDR3: CASSYGQTDTQYF. For the CDR3, the DNA is TGTGCCAGCAGCTACGGACAGACCGATACGCAGTATTTT.

This clonotype was found a few times. The chain couples TRBV20-1 to TRBJ1-2; D is possibly TRBD1 (6 bases). V was shortened by 6 bases and J by 4 bases, with 15 bases between the two germline ends. Germline loops: CDR1 DFQATT, CDR2 SNEGSKA (reference sequence). The CDR3 sequence is 13 residues long. The CDR3 reads CSASRTGPYGYTF. CDR3 coding DNA: TGCAGTGCCAGTCGTACAGGGCCCTATGGCTACACCTTC.

CDR3 amino acids: CASSDRKLAGTETQYF. The DNA for the CDR3 is TGTGCCAGCAGCGACCGAAAATTGGCGGGAACGGAGACCCAGTACTTC. This sequence joins TRBV5-5 and TRBJ2-5, with D possibly matching TRBD2 (6 bases). This CDR3 has 16 residues. The V gene's germline CDR1 is SGHKS and CDR2 YYEKEE (reference sequence). The V gene lost 4 bases and the J gene lost 5 bases, with 21 bases spanning the gap.

This clonotype has more than one count but fewer than ten. The chain carries TRBV4-2 and TRBJ1-2; no clear D gene. Between the trimmed V and J ends, which lost 0 bases and 2 bases, there was a span of 10 bases. The CDR3 contains 15 residues. Germline V gene lookup returns CDR1 LGHNA and CDR2 YNFKEQ. CDR3 protein: CASSQEAVGNYGYTF. The CDR3 nucleotides are TGTGCCAGCAGCCAAGAGGCGGTGGGAAACTATGGCTACACCTTC.

V usage is TRBV12-3 or TRBV12-4 and J usage is TRBJ2-5; the match to TRBD2 covers 10 bases. CDR3 length: 15 residues. V shed 7 bases, J shed 5 bases, and the junction held 10 bases outside the gene matches. The CDR3 bases are TGTGCCAGCACCTCCAGCGGGGGGGCTTGGGAGACCCAGTACTTC. It is translated as CASTSSGGAWETQYF.

This clonotype was counted a few times. This sequence joins TRBV18 and TRBJ1-2; no reliable D call. This CDR3 contains 14 residues. The V end lost 4 bases, the J end lost 2 bases, and 11 bases lay between the germline ends. Germline CDR1 is KGHSH and CDR2 is LQKENI. This chain's CDR3 is CASSRLGPNYGYTF. The DNA for the CDR3 is TGTGCCAGCTCACGCCTCGGGCCGAACTATGGCTACACCTTC. The whole variable domain, filled in from reference TRBV18 and TRBJ1-2, reads NAGVMQNPRHLVRRRGQEARLRCSPMKGHSHVYWYRQLPEEGLKFMVYLQKENIIDESGMPKERFSAEFPKEGPSILRIQQVVRGDSAAYFCASSRLGPNYGYTFGSGTRLTVV.

A few counts support this clonotype. This rearrangement joins TRBV20-1 to TRBJ2-2; possible D gene TRBD2, 6 bases. Germline V gene sequence: CDR1 DFQATT, CDR2 SNEGSKA (reference sequence). This CDR3 has 13 residues. Between the trimmed V and J ends, which lost 6 bases and 4 bases, there was a span of 12 bases. CDR3 in amino acids: CSARDLPTGELFF. The DNA for the CDR3 is TGCAGTGCAAGGGACTTACCCACCGGGGAGCTGTTTTTT.

This sequence joins TRBV18 and TRBJ2-7; D tentatively fits TRBD1 or TRBD2 (5 bases each). V lost 6 bases and J 2 bases, leaving 14 bases between the germline ends. In germline, CDR1 is KGHSH, CDR2 LQKENI. This CDR3 is 14 amino acids long. This chain's CDR3 is CASSAPGSPYEQYF. The DNA of the CDR3 is TGTGCCAGCTCTGCCCCAGGGAGTCCCTACGAGCAGTACTTC.

This clonotype was seen repeatedly, ten times or more. This chain links TRBV3-1 with TRBJ1-4; D might be TRBD1 (5 bases). Germline CDR1 is LGHDT and CDR2 is YNNKEL (reference sequence). CDR3 length equals 12 residues. The V and J ends lost 8 bases and 13 bases respectively, with 17 bases between them. The CDR3 region is CASGGGRGTLFF. In DNA, the CDR3 is TGTGCCAGCGGCGGGGGTCGTGGGACACTGTTTTTT.

There are a few counts of this clonotype. As DNA, the CDR3 is TGCAGTGCTAGTTTTAGCGGGGGCCCATGGACCCAGTACTTC. This translates into CSASFSGGPWTQYF. This chain uses TRBV20-1 with TRBJ2-5; 9 bases fit TRBD2. Germline V gene lookup returns CDR1 DFQATT and CDR2 SNEGSKA (reference sequence). The CDR3 spans 14 residues. The J segment lost 7 bases and the V segment lost 3 bases, leaving 9 bases of the junction unmatched.

In its sample, this clonotype was seen a few times. CDR3 nucleotide sequence: TGTGCCAGCACCCTACCCCCGGGACTAGCGGGGGGGCCGTATGAGCAGTTCTTC. This sequence encodes CASTLPPGLAGGPYEQFF. This chain connects TRBV6-2 or TRBV6-3 to TRBJ2-1, with 16 bases aligning to TRBD2. CDR3 length: 18 amino acids. The junction had 14 bases not matched to a gene; V was cut back by 7 bases and J by 8 bases. CDR1 is MNHEY and CDR2 is SVGEGT in the germline V gene.

This clonotype was counted once. This rearrangement joins TRBV5-1 to TRBJ2-3, with TRBD1 matching 10 bases. CDR1 is SGHRS, CDR2 YFSETQ, per germline. The CDR3 runs to 15 residues. With V trimmed by 4 bases and J by 4 bases, 6 bases remained unmatched. The CDR3 spells CASSVTGGVADTQYF. CDR3 DNA: TGCGCCAGCAGCGTGACAGGGGGCGTTGCAGATACGCAGTATTTT.

This clonotype has ten or more counts. The chain has TRBV28 and TRBJ2-1; D tentatively reads TRBD1 or TRBD2 (5 bases each). Trimming shortened V by 3 bases and J by 10 bases, and 13 bases separated the two germline ends. CDR1 and CDR2 from the germline V gene are MDHEN and SYDVKM. This CDR3 comprises 13 residues. DNA of the CDR3: TGTGCCAGCAGTTTCTGGGGGAAAGGGGAGCAGTTCTTC. Its translation: CASSFWGKGEQFF.

The chain couples TRBV7-9 to TRBJ2-3; D gene uncertain. Germline values: CDR1 SEHNR, CDR2 FQNEAQ (reference sequence). The CDR3 contains 15 residues. Trimming stripped 1 base from V and 3 bases from J, with 11 bases between. Here the CDR3 DNA reads TGTGCCAGCAGCTTAGTGGAGTTCAGAACAGATACGCAGTATTTT. Its protein product is CASSLVEFRTDTQYF.

This clonotype showed up just a few times. The chain's CDR3 is CASSLVSGVETQYF. As DNA, the CDR3 is TGTGCCAGCAGCTTGGTGTCAGGGGTGGAGACCCAGTACTTC. This rearrangement joins TRBV5-6 to TRBJ2-5; a possible D gene is TRBD1 (6 bases). The length of the CDR3 is 14 residues. V lost 0 bases, J lost 5 bases, and 11 bases lay in between. Germline V gives CDR1 SGHDT, CDR2 YYEEEE.

This clonotype was recorded a few times. Germline is not matched at one junction end, which may reflect a read error. The CDR3 here is CASLPSSGRNTGELFF. DNA of the CDR3: TGTGCCAGCTTACCAAGTAGCGGGAGAAACACCGGGGAGCTGTTTTTT. This sequence joins TRBV18 and TRBJ2-2; TRBD2 matches 9 bases. The CDR3 runs to 16 residues. The germline gives CDR1 KGHSH, CDR2 LQKENI. The variable domain in full, completed from reference TRBV18 and TRBJ2-2, reads NAGVMQNPRHLVRRRGQEARLRCSPMKGHSHVYWYRQLPEEGLKFMVYLQKENIIDESGMPKERFSAEFPKEGPSILRIQQVVRGDSAAYFCASLPSSGRNTGELFFGEGSRLTVL.

The gene calls are TRBV10-3 and TRBJ2-7; tentatively, D is TRBD2 (6 bases). V shed 8 bases and J shed 5 bases, with 19 bases lying between them. This CDR3 spans 14 amino acids. The germline gives CDR1 ENHRY, CDR2 SYGVKD. The CDR3 bases are TGTGCCATCGGTGCGGGGCGCCTTGGGAACGAGCAGTACTTC. This translates into CAIGAGRLGNEQYF.

V usage is TRBV6-2 or TRBV6-3 and J usage is TRBJ1-2; no definite D call. CDR3 size: 12 residues. V lost 2 bases and J lost 6, with 7 bases in between. CDR1 MNHEY and CDR2 SVGEGT come from the germline V gene. The CDR3 sequence: CASSYRPDGYTF. The CDR3 region has the DNA TGTGCCAGCAGTTACCGGCCGGATGGCTACACCTTC.

V and J are TRBV6-2 or TRBV6-3 and TRBJ2-3; D might be TRBD2 (6 bases). CDR1 is MNHEY, CDR2 SVGEGT, per germline. This CDR3 spans 21 amino acids. The V end lost 2 bases, the J end lost 1 base, and 28 bases lay between the germline ends. The CDR3 region is CASSYRPPEGRVLSGTDTQYF. The CDR3, as DNA: TGTGCCAGCAGTTACCGGCCCCCGGAGGGGCGGGTTCTGTCCGGCACAGATACGCAGTATTTT.

This clonotype was recorded a few times. The gene calls are TRBV4-3 and TRBJ1-4, with D possibly being TRBD1 (6 bases). The V end lost 1 base, the J end lost 14 bases, and 23 bases lay between the germline ends. The CDR3 extends over 16 amino acids. CDR1 LGHNA and CDR2 YSLEER come from the germline V gene. CDR3 DNA: TGCGCCAGCAGCCAAGGTCTGTCATCGGGGGCGCCAAGTCTGTTTTTT. Translated, it gives CASSQGLSSGAPSLFF.